These 29 T cell receptor beta chains share one sample of origin, sequenced in a study of CXCR3-negative and CXCR3-positive naive CD8 T cells. Carrying UMI labels, the TRB cDNA libraries were prepared through 5' RACE. TCRdb re-called the 5' RACE reads; one entry per CDR3 protein, DNA not given. The table lists 45,000 or so distinct CDR3 sequences. What was sequenced was naive CXCR3- CD8+ T cells from blood. Subset specified: CD45RO-CCR7+CD27+CD95- naive CD8+ T cells lacking CXCR3 (TNR3-). These receptors came from a human donor in good health. Some clones in this sample may be carry-over from other donors' samples.

The gene calls are TRBV20-1 and TRBJ1-1; the D call from TCRdb, TRBD1, cannot be confirmed without DNA. This CDR3 is built from 15 residues. The germline gives CDR1 DFQATT, CDR2 SNEGSKA (reference sequence). CDR3: CSARPQTVRSTEAFF.

This chain links TRBV4-3 with TRBJ1-5; TCRdb gives TRBD1 as the D gene, but with no DNA this cannot be confirmed. CDR3 length equals 15 residues. Per germline, CDR1 LGHNA and CDR2 YSLEER. This CDR3 is CASSYSTGVNQPQHF.

The rearrangement joins TRBV14 to TRBJ2-2; without DNA, the TCRdb call of TRBD1 cannot be checked. Germline loops: CDR1 SGHDN, CDR2 FVKESK. The CDR3 extends over 16 amino acids. The CDR3 loop reads CASSQEGQGRTGELFF.

The V and J genes are TRBV4-1 and TRBJ2-1; TCRdb selects TRBD1, and the lack of DNA leaves this call unchecked. Germline CDR1 MGHRA, CDR2 YSYEKL. The CDR3 has 17 residues. The CDR3: CASSQAVPAFSYNEQFF.

This clonotype is labeled medium-sized based on frequency. The chain has TRBV29-1 and TRBJ2-2; TCRdb names TRBD2, which stays unverified in the absence of DNA. Germline V lookup: CDR1 SQVTM, CDR2 ANQGSEA. The CDR3 covers 15 residues. CDR3 in amino acids: CSVGGLAGYTGELFF.

The rearrangement uses TRBV9 and TRBJ2-7; TCRdb's D call, TRBD1, is unchecked because there is no DNA. Germline loops: CDR1 SGDLS, CDR2 YYNGEE. The CDR3 sequence is 15 residues long. CDR3 protein: CASSISGTASYEQYF.

V and J are TRBV27 and TRBJ2-3; TCRdb's D call, TRBD2, is unchecked because there is no DNA. The CDR3 is 14 residues long. Germline V CDR1 and CDR2: MNHEY, SMNVEV (reference sequence). The CDR3 loop reads CASSGGLAGDTQYF.

The chain carries TRBV5-1 and TRBJ2-7; TCRdb indicates TRBD2, and absent DNA this call remains unverified. Per germline, CDR1 SGHRS and CDR2 YFSETQ. This CDR3 is 15 amino acids long. CDR3 sequence: CASSRERERSHEQYF.

The J gene is TRBJ2-7, the V gene TRBV3-1. CDR1 LGHDT and CDR2 YNNKEL come from the germline V gene (reference sequence). The CDR3 extends over 15 amino acids. CDR3 loop: CASSQSVTYSYEQYF.

The chain recombines TRBV29-1 with TRBJ2-2; there is no DNA to check the TCRdb D call of TRBD2. The CDR3 has 14 amino acids. Germline-derived CDR1 and CDR2 are SQVTM and ANQGSEA. The CDR3 loop reads CSVESGVNTGELFF.

V usage is TRBV12-5 and J usage is TRBJ2-1; TCRdb picks TRBD1, but there is no DNA to check that call. The CDR3 consists of 16 residues. Per the germline V gene, CDR1 is LGHNT and CDR2 is FRNRAP. The CDR3: CASGLDSQTVYNEQFF.

The V call is TRBV7-9, the J call TRBJ2-7. The CDR3 length is 14 residues. CDR1 and CDR2 from the germline V gene are SEHNR and FQNEAQ (reference sequence). The CDR3: CASSKPSRAYEQYF.

CDR3 sequence reads: CSAREAHIARYEQYF. The V gene is TRBV20-1, the J gene TRBJ2-7; lacking DNA, the TRBD2 call made by TCRdb goes unchecked. Germline values: CDR1 DFQATT, CDR2 SNEGSKA (reference sequence). CDR3 size: 15 residues.

V gene TRBV3-1 combines with J gene TRBJ2-3; TCRdb's assignment of TRBD2 cannot be checked, as there is no DNA. From germline, CDR1 is LGHDT and CDR2 YNNKEL (reference sequence). The CDR3 is 20 amino acids. CDR3 sequence reads: CASSQIPPGLAGDYTDTQYF.

This chain connects TRBV28 to TRBJ2-7; the TRBD1 assignment by TCRdb is unverifiable without DNA. Germline CDR1 MDHEN, CDR2 SYDVKM. The CDR3 runs to 13 residues. This CDR3 is CASSPRTGVEQYF.

This sequence joins TRBV21-1 and TRBJ2-1. TRBV21-1 is given as a pseudogene. The CDR3 extends over 12 amino acids. CDR3 loop: CASIVFGDEQLF.

This rearrangement joins TRBV2 to TRBJ2-1; the D call from TCRdb, TRBD1, cannot be confirmed without DNA. The CDR3 is 11 amino acids. Germline V gene data show CDR1 as SNHLY and CDR2 as FYNNEI. The CDR3 sequence: CASSGGAEQFF.

This sequence joins TRBV7-9 and TRBJ2-1; TCRdb calls TRBD2, which cannot be checked without DNA. The CDR3 runs 12 residues. Germline-derived CDR1 and CDR2 are SEHNR and FQNEAQ (reference sequence). The CDR3 protein is CASSRGRNEQFF.

CDR3 amino acids: CASSQDDTGYGYTF. This rearrangement joins TRBV4-3 to TRBJ1-2; as DNA is missing, the TRBD1 call by TCRdb cannot be tested. The CDR3 length is 14 residues. Germline loops: CDR1 LGHNA, CDR2 YSLEER.

CDR3 sequence: CSARDLSQGIDEQFF. The V call is TRBV20-1, the J call TRBJ2-1. CDR3 length equals 15 residues. Germline lookup yields CDR1 DFQATT and CDR2 SNEGSKA (reference sequence).

The chain joins TRBV24-1 to TRBJ2-1. This CDR3 contains 13 residues. Germline CDR1 is KGHDR and CDR2 is SFDVKD. The CDR3 loop is CATSGPTYNEQFF.

The chain joins TRBV20-1 to TRBJ1-6; TCRdb's D call, TRBD1, is unchecked because there is no DNA. The CDR3 length is 16 residues. Germline V CDR1 and CDR2: DFQATT, SNEGSKA (reference sequence). The CDR3 reads CSARGLDRDESSPLHF.

The V and J genes are TRBV6-2 or TRBV6-3 and TRBJ2-5. The CDR3 is 15 residues long. CDR1 and CDR2 (germline): MNHEY, SVGEGT. CDR3 region: CASSYSDRDQETQYF.

The chain links TRBV7-9 to TRBJ2-7; the TCRdb D gene call, TRBD1, has no DNA to confirm it. Looked up from germline, CDR1 is SEHNR and CDR2 is FQNEAQ (reference sequence). This CDR3 is 12 amino acids long. The CDR3 here is CASSIRAVEQYF.

The rearrangement links TRBV29-1 to TRBJ1-1; the D call of TRBD1 rests on TCRdb alone, since no DNA is present to check it. CDR1 SQVTM and CDR2 ANQGSEA come from the germline V gene. The CDR3 totals 13 residues. The CDR3: CSVEEQGGTEAFF.

The rearrangement links TRBV4-3 to TRBJ1-1; TCRdb names TRBD1, which stays unverified in the absence of DNA. CDR1 and CDR2 (germline): LGHNA, YSLEER. The CDR3 contains 18 residues. The CDR3 is CASSDEAGTGSFVSEAFF.

The rearrangement links TRBV12-3 or TRBV12-4 to TRBJ2-1. This CDR3 spans 13 amino acids. The CDR3 spells CASSFWQSNEQFF.

The chain uses TRBV10-3 and TRBJ2-3. The CDR3 has 14 amino acids. Germline assignment: CDR1 ENHRY and CDR2 SYGVKD. The CDR3 protein is CAISESKAEDTQYF.

The chain carries TRBV7-9 and TRBJ2-7; TCRdb proposes TRBD1, but this gene call is untestable without DNA. CDR3 length equals 13 residues. Germline CDR1 SEHNR, CDR2 FQNEAQ (reference sequence). The CDR3 loop reads CDSRPGHGNEQYF.